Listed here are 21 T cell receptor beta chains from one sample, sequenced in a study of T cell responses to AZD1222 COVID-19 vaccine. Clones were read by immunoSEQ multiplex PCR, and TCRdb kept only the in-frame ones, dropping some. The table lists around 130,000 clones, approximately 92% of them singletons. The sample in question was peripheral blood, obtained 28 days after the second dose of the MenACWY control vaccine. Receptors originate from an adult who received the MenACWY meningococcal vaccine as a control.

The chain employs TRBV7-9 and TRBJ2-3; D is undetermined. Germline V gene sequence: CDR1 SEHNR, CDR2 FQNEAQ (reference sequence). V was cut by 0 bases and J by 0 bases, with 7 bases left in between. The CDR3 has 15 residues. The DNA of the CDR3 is TGTGCCAGCAGCTTAGCACCTACTAGCACAGATACGCAGTATTTT. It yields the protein CASSLAPTSTDTQYF. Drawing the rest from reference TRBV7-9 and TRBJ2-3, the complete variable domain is DTGVSQNPRHKITKRGQNVTFRCDPISEHNRLYWYRQTLGQGPEFLTYFQNEAQLEKSRLLSDRFSAERPKGSFSTLEIQRTEQGDSAMYLCASSLAPTSTDTQYFGPGTRLTVL.

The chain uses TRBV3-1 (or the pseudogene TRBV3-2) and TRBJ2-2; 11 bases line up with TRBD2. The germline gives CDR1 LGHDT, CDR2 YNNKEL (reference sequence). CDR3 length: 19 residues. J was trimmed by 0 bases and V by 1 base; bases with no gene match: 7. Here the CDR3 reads CASSQVLAGGLANTGELFF. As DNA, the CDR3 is TGTGCCAGCAGCCAAGTCCTAGCGGGAGGACTCGCGAACACCGGGGAGCTGTTTTTT.

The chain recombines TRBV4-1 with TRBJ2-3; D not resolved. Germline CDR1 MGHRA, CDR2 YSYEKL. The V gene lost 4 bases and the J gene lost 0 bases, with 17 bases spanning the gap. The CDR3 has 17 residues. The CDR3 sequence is CASSPNQRSPSTDTQYF. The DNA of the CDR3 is TGCGCCAGCAGCCCCAACCAGCGATCACCTAGCACAGATACGCAGTATTTT.

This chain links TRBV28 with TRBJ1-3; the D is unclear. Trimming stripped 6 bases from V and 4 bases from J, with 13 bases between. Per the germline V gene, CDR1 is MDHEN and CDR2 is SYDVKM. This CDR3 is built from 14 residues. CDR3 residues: CASRKGQLGNTIYF. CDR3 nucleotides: TGTGCCAGCAGGAAAGGTCAACTCGGAAACACCATATATTTT.

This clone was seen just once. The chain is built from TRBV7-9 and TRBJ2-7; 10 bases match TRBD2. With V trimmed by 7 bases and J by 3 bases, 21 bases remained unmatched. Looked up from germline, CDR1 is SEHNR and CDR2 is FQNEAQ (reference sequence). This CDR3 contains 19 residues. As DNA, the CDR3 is TGTGCCAGCACCGCCCAAATTCGGGCTAGCGGGAGTTCTTACTACGAGCAGTACTTC. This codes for CASTAQIRASGSSYYEQYF.

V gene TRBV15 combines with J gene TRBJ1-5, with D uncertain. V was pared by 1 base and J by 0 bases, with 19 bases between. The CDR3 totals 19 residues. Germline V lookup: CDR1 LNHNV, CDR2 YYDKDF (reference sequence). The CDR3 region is CATSRGASRVQPSNQPQHF. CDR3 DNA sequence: TGTGCCACCAGCAGAGGAGCCTCCCGGGTACAGCCTAGCAATCAGCCCCAGCATTTT.

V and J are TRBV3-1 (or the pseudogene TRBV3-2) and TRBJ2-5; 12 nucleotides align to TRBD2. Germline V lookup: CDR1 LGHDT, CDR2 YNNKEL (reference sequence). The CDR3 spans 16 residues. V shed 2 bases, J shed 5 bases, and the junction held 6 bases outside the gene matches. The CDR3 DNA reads TGTGCCAGCAGCCAACCGGGACTAGCGGGCGCCGAGACCCAGTACTTC. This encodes CASSQPGLAGAETQYF.

CDR3 DNA sequence: TGTGCCAGCAGAGACAGGTCCTCTGGAAACACCATATATTTT. Translation gives CASRDRSSGNTIYF. The chain couples TRBV28 to TRBJ1-3; TRBD1 might be the D (6 bases). V was shortened by 6 bases and J by 0 bases, with 9 bases between the two germline ends. CDR1 is MDHEN and CDR2 is SYDVKM in the germline V gene. This CDR3 region has 14 residues.

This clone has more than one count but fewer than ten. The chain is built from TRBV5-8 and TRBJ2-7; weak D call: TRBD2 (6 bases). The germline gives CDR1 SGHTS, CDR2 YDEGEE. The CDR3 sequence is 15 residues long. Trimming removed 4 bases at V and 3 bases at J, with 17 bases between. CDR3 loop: CASSPRLVGRYEQYF. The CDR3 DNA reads TGTGCCAGCAGCCCCAGACTAGTGGGTCGCTACGAGCAGTACTTC. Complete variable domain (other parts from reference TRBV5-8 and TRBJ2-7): EAGVTQSPTHLIKTRGQQATLRCSPISGHTSVYWYQQALGLGLQFLLWYDEGEERNRGNFPPRFSGRQFPNYSSELNVNALELEDSALYLCASSPRLVGRYEQYFGPGTRLTVT.

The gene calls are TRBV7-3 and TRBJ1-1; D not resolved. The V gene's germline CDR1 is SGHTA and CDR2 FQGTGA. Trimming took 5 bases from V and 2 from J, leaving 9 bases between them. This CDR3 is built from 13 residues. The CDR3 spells CASSRAPNTEAFF. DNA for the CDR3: TGTGCCAGCAGCCGAGCCCCAAACACTGAAGCTTTCTTT.

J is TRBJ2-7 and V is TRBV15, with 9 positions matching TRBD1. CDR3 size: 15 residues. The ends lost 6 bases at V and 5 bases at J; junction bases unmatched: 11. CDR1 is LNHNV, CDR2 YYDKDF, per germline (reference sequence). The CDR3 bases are TGTGCCACCAGTCTGACCGGGACAGGGACGAACGAGCAGTACGTC. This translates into CATSLTGTGTNEQYV.

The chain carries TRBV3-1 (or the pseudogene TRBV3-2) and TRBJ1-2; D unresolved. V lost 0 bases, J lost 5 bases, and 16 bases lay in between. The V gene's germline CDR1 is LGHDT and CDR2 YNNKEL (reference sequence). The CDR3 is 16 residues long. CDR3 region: CASSQDSTVLLYGYTF. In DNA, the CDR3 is TGTGCCAGCAGCCAAGATTCGACGGTCCTTTTGTATGGCTACACCTTC.

CDR3 amino acids: CASTEQGAGTEAFF. In DNA, the CDR3 is TGCGCCAGCACCGAGCAGGGGGCCGGGACTGAAGCTTTCTTT. V and J are TRBV5-1 and TRBJ1-1; 8 positions agree with TRBD1. Trimming at V came to 6 bases and at J to 5 bases, leaving 9 bases not matched to a gene. The CDR3 consists of 14 residues. Germline CDR1 is SGHRS and CDR2 is YFSETQ.

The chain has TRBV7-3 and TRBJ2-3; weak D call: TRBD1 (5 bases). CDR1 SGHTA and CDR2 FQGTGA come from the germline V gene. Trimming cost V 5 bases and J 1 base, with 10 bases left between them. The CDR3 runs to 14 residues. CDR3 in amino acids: CASSRQTGTDTQYF. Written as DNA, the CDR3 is TGTGCCAGCAGCAGACAGACAGGCACAGATACGCAGTATTTT. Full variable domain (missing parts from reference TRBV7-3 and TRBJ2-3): GAGVSQTPSNKVTEKGKYVELRCDPISGHTALYWYRQSLGQGPEFLIYFQGTGAADDSGLPNDRFFAVRPEGSVSTLKIQRTERGDSAVYLCASSRQTGTDTQYFGPGTRLTVL.

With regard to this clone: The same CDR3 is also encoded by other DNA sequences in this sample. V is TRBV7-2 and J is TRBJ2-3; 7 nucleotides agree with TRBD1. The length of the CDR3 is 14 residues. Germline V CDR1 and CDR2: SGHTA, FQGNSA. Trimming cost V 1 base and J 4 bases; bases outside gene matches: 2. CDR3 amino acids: CASSLVGGADTQYF. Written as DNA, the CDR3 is TGTGCCAGCAGCTTAGTAGGGGGCGCAGATACGCAGTATTTT.

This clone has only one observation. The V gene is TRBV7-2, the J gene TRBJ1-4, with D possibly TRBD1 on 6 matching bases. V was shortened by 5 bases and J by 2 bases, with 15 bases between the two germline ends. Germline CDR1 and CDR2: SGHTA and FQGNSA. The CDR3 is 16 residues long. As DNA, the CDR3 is TGTGCCAGCAGCAGAACAGGGTATAGGACTAATGAAAAACTGTTTTTT. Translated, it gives CASSRTGYRTNEKLFF.

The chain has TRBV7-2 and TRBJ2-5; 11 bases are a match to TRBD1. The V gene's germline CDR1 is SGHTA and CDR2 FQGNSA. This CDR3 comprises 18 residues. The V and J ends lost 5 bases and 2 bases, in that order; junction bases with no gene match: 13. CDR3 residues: CASSPRTGGASKQETQYF. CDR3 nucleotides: TGTGCCAGCAGCCCTCGGACAGGGGGCGCTTCCAAGCAAGAGACCCAGTACTTC.

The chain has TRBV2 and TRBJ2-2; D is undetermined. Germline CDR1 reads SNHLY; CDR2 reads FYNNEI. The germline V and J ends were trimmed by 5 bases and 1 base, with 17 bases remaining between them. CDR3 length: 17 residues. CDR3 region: CASSSPPVPQNTGELFF. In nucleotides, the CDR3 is TGTGCCAGCAGTTCCCCCCCAGTCCCCCAGAACACCGGGGAGCTGTTTTTT.

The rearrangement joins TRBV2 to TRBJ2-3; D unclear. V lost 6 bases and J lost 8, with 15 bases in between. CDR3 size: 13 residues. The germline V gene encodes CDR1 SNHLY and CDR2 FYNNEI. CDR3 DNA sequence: TGTGCCAGCAGAGTGGAAGCCAGAGGTACGCAGTATTTT. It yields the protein CASRVEARGTQYF.

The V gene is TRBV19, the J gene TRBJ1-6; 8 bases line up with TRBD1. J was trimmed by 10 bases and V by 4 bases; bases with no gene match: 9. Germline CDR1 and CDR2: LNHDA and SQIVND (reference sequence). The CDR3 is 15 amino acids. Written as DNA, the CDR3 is TGTGCCAGTAGTACCTCCGGGACAGGATGGTCACCCCTCCACTTT. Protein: CASSTSGTGWSPLHF.

The CDR3 spells CASSFAQRPYEQYF. DNA of the CDR3: TGTGCCAGCAGCTTTGCGCAGCGCCCTTACGAGCAGTACTTC. The rearrangement links TRBV5-6 to TRBJ2-7; no firm D call. Trimming shortened V by 2 bases and J by 4 bases, and 13 bases separated the two germline ends. The germline V gene encodes CDR1 SGHDT and CDR2 YYEEEE. The CDR3 loop spans 14 amino acids.